These 10 T cell receptor beta chains were sequenced from one sample in a study of blood T cell repertoires in COVID-19. TCRdb keeps only in-frame clones here, not all; method: immunoSEQ multiplex PCR. The table records roughly 130,000 clones, 84% of them present only once. The sequenced sample was PBMCs or T cells enriched from blood (not recorded which). The receptors come from a woman aged 25-40 years who had recovered from COVID-19.

The V gene is TRBV28, the J gene TRBJ2-7, with 13 bases that match TRBD2. Trimming took 4 bases from V and 1 from J; bases not matched to a gene: 13. The length of the CDR3 is 19 residues. Looked up from germline, CDR1 is MDHEN and CDR2 is SYDVKM. The chain's CDR3 is CASSSFWTGGLAGSYEQYF. The CDR3 DNA is TGTGCCAGCAGTTCATTCTGGACAGGGGGACTAGCGGGGTCCTACGAGCAGTACTTC.

The rearrangement uses TRBV3-1 (or the pseudogene TRBV3-2) and TRBJ2-1; 13 bases map to TRBD2. There are 16 residues in the CDR3. V trimming: 5 bases; J trimming: 9 bases; junction bases outside the gene matches: 10. CDR1 is LGHDT, CDR2 YNNKEL, per germline (reference sequence). In nucleotides, the CDR3 is TGTGCCAGCAGCACCCGTGGACTAGCGGGAGTTGGTGAGCAGTTCTTC. Its protein is CASSTRGLAGVGEQFF.

V gene TRBV14 combines with J gene TRBJ2-7; TRBD1 matches 7 bases. CDR3 length: 14 residues. In germline, CDR1 is SGHDN, CDR2 FVKESK. The V gene end was trimmed by 3 bases and the J gene end by 6 bases; junction bases not matched to a gene: 8. DNA for the CDR3: TGTGCCAGCAGCCACCGACAGGGATCCACCGAGCAGTACTTC. It specifies CASSHRQGSTEQYF.

The chain links TRBV5-1 to TRBJ2-2; possibly TRBD1 for D (5 bases). Trimming shortened V by 7 bases and J by 0 bases, and 10 bases separated the two germline ends. The germline gives CDR1 SGHRS, CDR2 YFSETQ. The CDR3 is 14 amino acids. The CDR3 is CASRRGPNTGELFF. CDR3 DNA: TGCGCCAGCCGTAGGGGCCCGAACACCGGGGAGCTGTTTTTT.

V and J are TRBV30 and TRBJ2-7; a possible D gene is TRBD1 (6 bases). V lost 5 bases to trimming and J lost 9 bases, with 14 bases between them. Germline V lookup: CDR1 GTSNPN, CDR2 SVGIG (reference sequence). The CDR3 length is 11 residues. Here the CDR3 reads CAWSQGLGQYF. For the CDR3, the DNA is TGTGCCTGGTCACAGGGTTTAGGGCAGTACTTC.

The chain recombines TRBV7-2 with TRBJ2-6; D is perhaps TRBD1 (5 bases). V was clipped by 3 bases and J by 4 bases, with 10 bases between them. In germline, CDR1 is SGHTA, CDR2 FQGNSA. The CDR3 runs to 15 residues. The CDR3 here is CASSFPGYGANVLTF. For the CDR3, the DNA is TGTGCCAGCAGCTTCCCAGGGTACGGGGCCAACGTCCTGACTTTC. Filled out from reference TRBV7-2 and TRBJ2-6, the complete variable domain reads GAGVSQSPSNKVTEKGKDVELRCDPISGHTALYWYRQSLGQGLEFLIYFQGNSAPDKSGLPSDRFSAERTGGSVSTLTIQRTQQEDSAVYLCASSFPGYGANVLTFGAGSRLTVL.

This chain links TRBV11-2 with TRBJ2-1; tentatively, D is TRBD2 (5 bases). Trimming cost V 5 bases and J 8 bases, with 13 bases left between them. The germline gives CDR1 SGHAT, CDR2 FQNNGV. The CDR3 spans 13 residues. This chain's CDR3 is CASSLDFFDEQFF. In DNA form, the CDR3 reads TGTGCCAGCAGCCTGGACTTCTTCGATGAGCAGTTCTTC.

The chain links TRBV3-1 (or the pseudogene TRBV3-2) to TRBJ2-5, with D perhaps TRBD2 (6 bases). The CDR3 is made up of 12 amino acids. Trimming shortened V by 7 bases and J by 9 bases, and 15 bases separated the two germline ends. The germline V gene has CDR1 LGHDT and CDR2 YNNKEL (reference sequence). This chain's CDR3 is CASKGVGGAQYF. CDR3 nucleotide sequence: TGTGCCAGCAAAGGGGTGGGAGGTGCCCAGTACTTC.

The chain recombines TRBV2 with TRBJ2-2; 9 bases map to TRBD2. V was pared by 5 bases and J by 4 bases, with 5 bases of the junction left unmatched. The CDR3 consists of 15 residues. Germline values: CDR1 SNHLY, CDR2 FYNNEI. The CDR3 region is CASSNSGSVTGELFF. For the CDR3, the DNA is TGTGCCAGCAGTAATAGCGGGAGCGTCACCGGGGAGCTGTTTTTT. The full variable domain, rest sourced from reference TRBV2 and TRBJ2-2, is EPEVTQTPSHQVTQMGQEVILRCVPISNHLYFYWYRQILGQKVEFLVSFYNNEISEKSEIFDDQFSVERPDGSNFTLKIRSTKLEDSAMYFCASSNSGSVTGELFFGEGSRLTVL.

The rearrangement links TRBV4-1 to TRBJ1-6; no definite D call. This CDR3 contains 19 residues. Trimming took 1 base from V and 8 from J, leaving 24 bases between them. Germline V CDR1 and CDR2: MGHRA, YSYEKL. CDR3 amino acids: CASSQVPPPAGTRYSPLHF. Written as DNA, the CDR3 is TGCGCCAGCAGCCAAGTCCCCCCCCCAGCGGGTACACGTTATTCACCCCTCCACTTT.